Sequencing of this TCR beta chain was carried out in a study of shared T cell receptors in the human thymus. The CDR3 has 15 amino acids. Per germline, CDR1 MNHEY and CDR2 SVGAGI. The J segment lost 5 bases and the V segment lost 6 bases, leaving 12 bases of the junction unmatched. Using immunoSEQ multiplex PCR, the repertoire was profiled, and TCRdb retains in-frame clones only, with some absent. The sample records hundreds of thousands of clones, around three quarters being singletons. These data were also reused for a study on human thymus T cells. That paper states: Surgeons resected thymus tissue during corrective heart surgery. Biased V and J segment usage appeared in thymus and peripheral blood. The related literature has documented a marked overlap of thymic repertoires among unrelated individuals.

This TCR came from a boy in the first two years of life with a congenital heart defect. The rearrangement joins TRBV6-5 to TRBJ1-2, with TRBD1 matching 7 bases. Sequenced input: thymocytes. The chain's CDR3 is CASSSTGASPYGYTF. CDR3 sequence (DNA): TGTGCCAGCAGCTCCACAGGGGCCTCCCCATATGGCTACACCTTC.